The entry below describes one T cell receptor (beta chain). No antigen is known for it. These data belong to a study of CD8 T cells in Susac syndrome. Study conclusions and caveats: As acknowledged by the study, its TCR sequencing and HLA analysis included a relatively small number of individuals.

Random hexamers were used to reverse transcribe roughly 0.5 to 1 ug of RNA. immunoSEQ multiplex PCR amplified TCR beta CDR3 across 54 Vbeta, 13 Jbeta. TCRdb redid the calling of the immunoSEQ multiplex PCR reads with MiXCR, one entry per CDR3 protein. The top ten clones hold 0.099% of a sample with some 180,000 distinct CDR3 sequences, around 94% of them seen once. The length of the CDR3 is 14 residues. Trimming stripped 4 bases from V and 12 bases from J, with 23 bases between. CDR1 is SQVTM and CDR2 is ANQGSEA in the germline V gene. This sequence was found in a human donor with Susac syndrome. The sample was CD4+ T cells from PBMCs. The chain joins TRBV29-1 to TRBJ2-3, with D tentatively TRBD2 (5 bases). CDR3 in amino acids: CSVGGEAGSGTQYF. The CDR3 nucleotides are TGCAGCGTTGGGGGAGAGGCGGGTTCCGGTACCCAGTATTTT.